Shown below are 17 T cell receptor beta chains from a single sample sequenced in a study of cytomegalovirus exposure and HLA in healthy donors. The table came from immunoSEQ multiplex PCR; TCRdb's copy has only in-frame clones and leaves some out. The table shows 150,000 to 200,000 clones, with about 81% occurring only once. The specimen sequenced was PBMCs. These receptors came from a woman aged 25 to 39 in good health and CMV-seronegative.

The CDR3 bases are TGCAGCGTTGAAGATTGGGAGGAGCCTAATGAAAAACTGTTTTTT. Translation: CSVEDWEEPNEKLFF. The chain links TRBV29-1 to TRBJ1-4; D is ambiguous. The CDR3 sequence is 15 residues long. CDR1 SQVTM and CDR2 ANQGSEA come from the germline V gene. V shed 0 bases and J shed 3 bases, with 11 bases lying between them. The whole variable domain, remainder taken from reference TRBV29-1 and TRBJ1-4, is SAVISQKPSRDICQRGTSLTIQCQVDSQVTMMFWYRQQPGQSLTLIATANQGSEATYESGFVIDKFPISRPNLTFSTLTVSNMSPEDSSIYLCSVEDWEEPNEKLFFGSGTQLSVL.

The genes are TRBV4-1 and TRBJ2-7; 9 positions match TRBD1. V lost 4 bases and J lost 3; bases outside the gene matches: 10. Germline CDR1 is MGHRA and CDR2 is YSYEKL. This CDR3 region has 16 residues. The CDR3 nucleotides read TGCGCCAGCAGCCCTTTGAACGGACAGGGGATCTACGAGCAGTACTTC. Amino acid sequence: CASSPLNGQGIYEQYF.

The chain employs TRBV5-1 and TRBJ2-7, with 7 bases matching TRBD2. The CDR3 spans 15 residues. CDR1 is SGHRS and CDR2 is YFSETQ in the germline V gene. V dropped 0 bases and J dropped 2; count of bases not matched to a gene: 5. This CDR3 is CASSLGTSATYEQYF. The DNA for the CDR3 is TGCGCCAGCAGCTTGGGTACTAGCGCGACCTACGAGCAGTACTTC.

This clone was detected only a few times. CDR3: CASSYSSAGELFF. CDR3 nucleotide sequence: TGTGCCAGCAGTTACTCGAGCGCCGGGGAGCTGTTTTTT. The chain links TRBV6-5 to TRBJ2-2; D is uncertain. The CDR3 length is 13 residues. The germline V gene has CDR1 MNHEY and CDR2 SVGAGI. The V gene lost 0 bases and the J gene lost 6 bases, with 5 bases spanning the gap.

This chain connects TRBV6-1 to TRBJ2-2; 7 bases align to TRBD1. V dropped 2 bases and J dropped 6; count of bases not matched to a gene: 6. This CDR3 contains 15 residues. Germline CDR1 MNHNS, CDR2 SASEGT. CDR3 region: CASSERGLVAGELFF. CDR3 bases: TGTGCCAGCAGTGAAAGGGGGCTCGTCGCCGGGGAGCTGTTTTTT.

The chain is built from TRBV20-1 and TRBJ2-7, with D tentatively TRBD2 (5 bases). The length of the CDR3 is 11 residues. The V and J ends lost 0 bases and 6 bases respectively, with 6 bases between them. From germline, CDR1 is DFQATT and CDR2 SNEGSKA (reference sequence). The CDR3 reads CSARDEGEQYF. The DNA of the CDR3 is TGCAGTGCTAGAGATGAGGGCGAGCAGTACTTC.

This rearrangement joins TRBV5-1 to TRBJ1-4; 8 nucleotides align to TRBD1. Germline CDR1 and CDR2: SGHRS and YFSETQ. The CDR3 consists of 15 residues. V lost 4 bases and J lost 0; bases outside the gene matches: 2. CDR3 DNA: TGCGCCAGCAGCCAGGACAGGGCAACTAATGAAAAACTGTTTTTT. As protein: CASSQDRATNEKLFF.

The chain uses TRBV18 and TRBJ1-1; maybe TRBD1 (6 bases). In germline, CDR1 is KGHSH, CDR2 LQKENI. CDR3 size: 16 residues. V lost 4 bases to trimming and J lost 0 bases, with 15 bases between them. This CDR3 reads CASSLSKTGMNTEAFF. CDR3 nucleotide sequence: TGTGCCAGCTCACTTAGTAAAACAGGGATGAACACTGAAGCTTTCTTT.

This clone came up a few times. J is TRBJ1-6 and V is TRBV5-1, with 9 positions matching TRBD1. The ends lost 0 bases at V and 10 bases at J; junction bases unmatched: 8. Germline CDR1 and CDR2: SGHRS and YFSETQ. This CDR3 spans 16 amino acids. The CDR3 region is CASSLGTGAPSSPLHF. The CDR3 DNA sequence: TGCGCCAGCAGCTTGGGGACAGGGGCTCCCAGCTCACCCCTCCACTTT. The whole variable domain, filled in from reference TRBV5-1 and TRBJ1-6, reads KAGVTQTPRYLIKTRGQQVTLSCSPISGHRSVSWYQQTPGQGLQFLFEYFSETQRNKGNFPGRFSGRQFSNSRSEMNVSTLELGDSALYLCASSLGTGAPSSPLHFGNGTRLTVT.

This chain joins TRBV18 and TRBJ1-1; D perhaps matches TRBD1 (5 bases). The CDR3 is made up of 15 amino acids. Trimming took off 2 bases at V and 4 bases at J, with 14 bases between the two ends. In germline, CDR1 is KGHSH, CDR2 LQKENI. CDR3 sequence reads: CASSPGEGILTEAFF. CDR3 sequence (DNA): TGTGCCAGCTCACCAGGGGAGGGGATACTCACTGAAGCTTTCTTT.

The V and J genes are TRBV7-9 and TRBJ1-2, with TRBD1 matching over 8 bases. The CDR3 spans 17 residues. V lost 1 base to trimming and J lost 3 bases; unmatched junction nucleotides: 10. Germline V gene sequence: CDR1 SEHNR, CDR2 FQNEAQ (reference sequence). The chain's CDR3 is CASSLGSGGADYYGYTF. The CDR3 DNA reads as TGTGCCAGCAGCTTAGGTTCAGGGGGCGCAGATTACTATGGCTACACCTTC.

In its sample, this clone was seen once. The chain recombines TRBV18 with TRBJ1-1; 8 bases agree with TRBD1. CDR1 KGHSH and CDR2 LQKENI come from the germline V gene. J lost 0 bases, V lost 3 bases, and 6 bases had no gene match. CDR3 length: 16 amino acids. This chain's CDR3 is CASSPRQGIMNTEAFF. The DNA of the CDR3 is TGTGCCAGCTCACCGAGACAGGGGATAATGAACACTGAAGCTTTCTTT.

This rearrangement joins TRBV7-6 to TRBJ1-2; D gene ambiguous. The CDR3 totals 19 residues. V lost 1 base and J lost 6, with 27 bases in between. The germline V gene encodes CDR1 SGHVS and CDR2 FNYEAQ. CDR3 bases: TGTGCCAGCAGCTTAGTGTTAGGAGGATTTGAGGAGGCGGGCGATGGCTACACCTTC. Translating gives CASSLVLGGFEEAGDGYTF.

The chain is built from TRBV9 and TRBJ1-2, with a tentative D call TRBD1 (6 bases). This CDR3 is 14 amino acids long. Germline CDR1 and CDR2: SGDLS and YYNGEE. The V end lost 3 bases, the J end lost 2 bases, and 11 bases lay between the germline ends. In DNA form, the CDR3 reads TGTGCCAGCAGCGAGACAGGCGGGAACTATGGCTACACCTTC. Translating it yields CASSETGGNYGYTF.

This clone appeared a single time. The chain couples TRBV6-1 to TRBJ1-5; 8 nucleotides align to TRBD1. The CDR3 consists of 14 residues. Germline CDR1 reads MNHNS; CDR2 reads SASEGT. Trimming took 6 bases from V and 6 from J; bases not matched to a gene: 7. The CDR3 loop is CASRPTGVGQPQHF. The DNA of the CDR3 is TGTGCCAGCAGACCGACAGGGGTGGGTCAGCCCCAGCATTTT.

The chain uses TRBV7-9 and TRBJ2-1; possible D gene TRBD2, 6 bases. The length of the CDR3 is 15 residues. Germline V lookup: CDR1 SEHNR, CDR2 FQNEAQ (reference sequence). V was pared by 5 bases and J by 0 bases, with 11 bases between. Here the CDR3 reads CASSRDSLSYNEQFF. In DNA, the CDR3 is TGTGCCAGCAGCCGGGACTCCCTCTCCTACAATGAGCAGTTCTTC.

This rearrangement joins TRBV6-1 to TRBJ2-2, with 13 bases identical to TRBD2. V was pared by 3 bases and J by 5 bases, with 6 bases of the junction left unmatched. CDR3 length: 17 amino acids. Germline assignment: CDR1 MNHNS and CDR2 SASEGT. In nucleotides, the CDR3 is TGTGCCAGCAGTGACCGGGGACTAGCGGGATTGACCGGGGAGCTGTTTTTT. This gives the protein CASSDRGLAGLTGELFF.